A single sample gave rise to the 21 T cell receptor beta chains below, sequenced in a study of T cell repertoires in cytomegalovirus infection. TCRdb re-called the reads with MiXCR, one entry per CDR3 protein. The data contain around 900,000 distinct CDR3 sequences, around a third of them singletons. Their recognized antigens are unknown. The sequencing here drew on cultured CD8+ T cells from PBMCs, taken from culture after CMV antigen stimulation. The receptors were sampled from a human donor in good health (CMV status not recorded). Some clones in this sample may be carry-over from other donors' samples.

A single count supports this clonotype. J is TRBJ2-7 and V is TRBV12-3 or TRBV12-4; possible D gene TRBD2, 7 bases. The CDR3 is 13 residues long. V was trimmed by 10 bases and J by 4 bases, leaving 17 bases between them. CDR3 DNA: TGTGCCAACAGCAGGGGACTATCTTACGAGCAGTACGTC. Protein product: CANSRGLSYEQYV.

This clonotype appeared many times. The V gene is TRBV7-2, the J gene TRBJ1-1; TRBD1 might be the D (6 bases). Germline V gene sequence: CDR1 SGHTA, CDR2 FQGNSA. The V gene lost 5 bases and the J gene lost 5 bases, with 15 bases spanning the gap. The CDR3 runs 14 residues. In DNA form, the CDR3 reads TGTGCCAGCAGCAGAAACGACAGGTGGACTGAAGCTTTCTTT. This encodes CASSRNDRWTEAFF.

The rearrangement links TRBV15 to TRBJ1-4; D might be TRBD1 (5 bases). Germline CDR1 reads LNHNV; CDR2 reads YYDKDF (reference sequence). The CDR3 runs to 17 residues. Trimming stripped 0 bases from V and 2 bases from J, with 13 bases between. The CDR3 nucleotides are TGTGCCACCAGCAGAGATCCCCCCGAGGGGACTAATGAAAAACTGTTTTTT. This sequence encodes CATSRDPPEGTNEKLFF.

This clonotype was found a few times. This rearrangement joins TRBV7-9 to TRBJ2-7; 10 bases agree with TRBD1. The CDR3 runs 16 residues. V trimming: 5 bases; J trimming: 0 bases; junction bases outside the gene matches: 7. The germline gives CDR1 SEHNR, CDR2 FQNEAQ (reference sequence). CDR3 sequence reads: CASSLPGTGDSYEQYF. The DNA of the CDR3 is TGTGCCAGCAGCCTCCCCGGGACAGGGGACTCCTACGAGCAGTACTTC.

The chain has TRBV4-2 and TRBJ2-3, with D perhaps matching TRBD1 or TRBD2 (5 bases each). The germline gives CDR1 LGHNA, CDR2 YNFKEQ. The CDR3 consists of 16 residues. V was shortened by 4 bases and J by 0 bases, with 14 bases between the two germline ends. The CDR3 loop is CASSRADTSSTDTQYF. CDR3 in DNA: TGTGCCAGCAGCCGAGCGGACACGTCTAGCACAGATACGCAGTATTTT.

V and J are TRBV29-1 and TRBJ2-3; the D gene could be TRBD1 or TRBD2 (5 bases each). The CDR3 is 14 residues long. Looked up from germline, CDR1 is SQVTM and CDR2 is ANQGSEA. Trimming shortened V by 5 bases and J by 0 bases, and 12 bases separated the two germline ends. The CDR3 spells CSVSGWDSTDTQYF. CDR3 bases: TGCAGCGTTTCCGGCTGGGACAGCACAGATACGCAGTATTTT.

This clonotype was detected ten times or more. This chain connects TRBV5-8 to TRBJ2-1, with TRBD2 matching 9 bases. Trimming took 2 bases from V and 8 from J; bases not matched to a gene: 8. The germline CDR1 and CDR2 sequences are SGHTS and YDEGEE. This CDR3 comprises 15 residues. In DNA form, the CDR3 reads TGTGCCAGCAGCTTAATGGCTAGCGGGATCCATGAGCAGTTCTTC. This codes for CASSLMASGIHEQFF.

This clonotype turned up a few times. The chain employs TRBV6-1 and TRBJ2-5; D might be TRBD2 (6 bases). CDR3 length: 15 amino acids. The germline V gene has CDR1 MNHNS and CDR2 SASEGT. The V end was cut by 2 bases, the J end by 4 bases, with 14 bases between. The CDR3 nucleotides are TGTGCCAGCAGTGAATTTGCGGGGTCTGGAGAGACCCAGTACTTC. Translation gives CASSEFAGSGETQYF.

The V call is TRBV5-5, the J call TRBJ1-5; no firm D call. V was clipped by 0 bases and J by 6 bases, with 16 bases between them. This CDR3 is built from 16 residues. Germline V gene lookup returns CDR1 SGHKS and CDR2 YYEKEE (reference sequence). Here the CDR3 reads CASSLDGVVWAQPQHF. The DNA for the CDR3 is TGTGCCAGCAGCTTGGATGGGGTAGTATGGGCTCAGCCCCAGCATTTT.

CDR3 in amino acids: CASSSDLGEQYV. The CDR3 bases are TGTGCCAGCAGCTCGGACCTTGGCGAGCAGTACGTC. V usage is TRBV5-6 and J usage is TRBJ2-7, with no clear D. Between the trimmed V and J ends, which lost 3 bases and 6 bases, there was a span of 10 bases. This CDR3 has 12 amino acids. Germline V CDR1 and CDR2: SGHDT, YYEEEE.

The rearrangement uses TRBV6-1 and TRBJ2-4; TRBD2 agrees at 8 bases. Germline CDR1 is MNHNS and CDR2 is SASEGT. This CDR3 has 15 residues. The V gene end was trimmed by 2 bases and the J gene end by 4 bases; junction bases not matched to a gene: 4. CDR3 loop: CASSETGGIKNIQYF. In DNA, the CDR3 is TGTGCCAGCAGTGAAACGGGGGGGATAAAAAACATTCAGTACTTC.

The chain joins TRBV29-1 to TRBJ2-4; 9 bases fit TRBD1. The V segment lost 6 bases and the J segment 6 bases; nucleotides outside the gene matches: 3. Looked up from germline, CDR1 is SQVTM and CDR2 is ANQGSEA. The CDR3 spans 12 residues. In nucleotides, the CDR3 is TGCAGCGTGAGGGACAGGGTAAACATTCAGTACTTC. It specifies CSVRDRVNIQYF.

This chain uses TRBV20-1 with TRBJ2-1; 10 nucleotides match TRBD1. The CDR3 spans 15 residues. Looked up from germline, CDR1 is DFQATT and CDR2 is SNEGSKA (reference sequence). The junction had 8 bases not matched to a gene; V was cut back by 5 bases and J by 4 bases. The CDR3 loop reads CSADSGTGVYNEQFF. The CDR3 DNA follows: TGCAGTGCTGATTCGGGGACAGGGGTTTACAATGAGCAGTTCTTC.

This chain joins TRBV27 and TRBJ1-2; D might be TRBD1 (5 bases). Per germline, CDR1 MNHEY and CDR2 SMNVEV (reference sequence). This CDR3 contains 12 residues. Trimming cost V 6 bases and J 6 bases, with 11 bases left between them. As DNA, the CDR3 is TGTGCCAGCAGGGGGGTAGGGGATGGCTACACCTTC. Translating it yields CASRGVGDGYTF.

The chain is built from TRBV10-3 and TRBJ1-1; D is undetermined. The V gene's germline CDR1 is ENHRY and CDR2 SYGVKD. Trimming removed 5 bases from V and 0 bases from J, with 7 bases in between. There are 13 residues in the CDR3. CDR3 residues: CAISISLNTEAFF. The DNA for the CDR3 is TGTGCCATCAGTATCAGCTTGAACACTGAAGCTTTCTTT.

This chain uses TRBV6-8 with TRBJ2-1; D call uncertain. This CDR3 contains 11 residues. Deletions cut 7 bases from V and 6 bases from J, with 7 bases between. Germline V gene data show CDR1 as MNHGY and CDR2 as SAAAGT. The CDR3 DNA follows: TGTGCCAGCAATGTGGGCAATGAGCAGTTCTTC. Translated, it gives CASNVGNEQFF.

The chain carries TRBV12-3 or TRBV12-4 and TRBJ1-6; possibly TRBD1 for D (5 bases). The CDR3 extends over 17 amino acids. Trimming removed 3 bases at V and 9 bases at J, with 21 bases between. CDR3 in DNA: TGTGCCAGCAGTTTTAGAAAGCAAGTGACAGAACCTTCACCCCTCCACTTT. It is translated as CASSFRKQVTEPSPLHF.

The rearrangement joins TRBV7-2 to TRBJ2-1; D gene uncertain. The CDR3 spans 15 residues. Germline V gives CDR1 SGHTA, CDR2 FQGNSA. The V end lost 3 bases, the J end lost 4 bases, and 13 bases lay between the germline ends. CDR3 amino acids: CASSLTPLSYNEQFF. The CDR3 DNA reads TGTGCCAGCAGCTTGACCCCCTTATCTTACAATGAGCAGTTCTTC.

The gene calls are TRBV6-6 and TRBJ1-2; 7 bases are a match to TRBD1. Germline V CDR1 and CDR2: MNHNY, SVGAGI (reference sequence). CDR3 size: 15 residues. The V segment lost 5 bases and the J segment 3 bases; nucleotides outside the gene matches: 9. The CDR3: CASSQKDRAYYGYTF. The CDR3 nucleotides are TGTGCCAGCAGTCAAAAAGACAGGGCGTACTATGGCTACACCTTC.

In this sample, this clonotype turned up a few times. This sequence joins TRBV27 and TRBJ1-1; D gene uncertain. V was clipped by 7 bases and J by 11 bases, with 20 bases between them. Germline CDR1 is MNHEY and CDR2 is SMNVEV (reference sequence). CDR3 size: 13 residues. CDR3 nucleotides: TGTGCCAGCAAAGGGTCAACGTCCGGGGAGGCTTTCTTT. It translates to CASKGSTSGEAFF.

The CDR3: CASGLGTGADTQYF. In nucleotides, the CDR3 is TGTGCTAGTGGTTTGGGGACAGGGGCAGATACGCAGTATTTT. The V and J genes are TRBV12-5 and TRBJ2-3, with TRBD1 matching 9 bases. The CDR3 contains 14 residues. Per germline, CDR1 LGHNT and CDR2 FRNRAP. V was clipped by 1 base and J by 4 bases; unmatched bases: 0.